The next 18 T cell receptor beta chains were all read from a single sample in a study of T cells in Graves' hyperthyroidism and ophthalmopathy. Researchers took RNA transcripts and amplified the TCR beta CDR3 regions from them. First-round RT-PCR of the TCR CDR3 relied on the HTBI primer set. TCRdb itself ran the multiplex PCR reads through MiXCR, one entry per CDR3 protein. Of under 400,000 distinct CDR3 sequences in the sample, 15% to 20% were seen once. The specimen was blood. These TCRs come from a middle-aged woman with Graves' ophthalmopathy.

This clonotype appeared many times. V gene TRBV4-3 combines with J gene TRBJ1-5; D is ambiguous. V dropped 0 bases and J dropped 3 bases, with 9 bases sitting between them. The germline V gene has CDR1 LGHNA and CDR2 YSLEER. The CDR3 is made up of 15 amino acids. For the CDR3, the DNA is TGCGCCAGCAGCCAAGACCGGACGAACAATCAGCCCCAGCATTTT. It codes for CASSQDRTNNQPQHF.

This clonotype appeared many times. The rearrangement links TRBV6-5 to TRBJ2-7, with D perhaps matching TRBD2 (6 bases). Germline V gene data show CDR1 as MNHEY and CDR2 as SVGAGI. Trimming shortened V by 4 bases and J by 6 bases, and 16 bases separated the two germline ends. The CDR3 contains 14 residues. CDR3 DNA: TGTGCCAGCAGTTCGGGACTTCCCTCGGGCGAGCAGTACTTC. Its protein is CASSSGLPSGEQYF.

This clonotype was found many times. V is TRBV28 and J is TRBJ1-3; 7 bases map to TRBD1. Unmatched junction bases numbered 3, after V lost 3 bases and J lost 4 bases. The CDR3 has 14 amino acids. Germline values: CDR1 MDHEN, CDR2 SYDVKM. CDR3 DNA: TGTGCCAGCAGTTTGACAGGGCTAGGAAACACCATATATTTT. It is translated as CASSLTGLGNTIYF. The variable domain in full, with the rest retrieved from reference TRBV28 and TRBJ1-3, is DVKVTQSSRYLVKRTGEKVFLECVQDMDHENMFWYRQDPGLGLRLIYFSYDVKMKEKGDIPEGYSVSREKKERFSLILESASTNQTSMYLCASSLTGLGNTIYFGEGSWLTVV.

This clonotype was detected many times. J is TRBJ2-7 and V is TRBV20-1; D not certain. Per the germline V gene, CDR1 is DFQATT and CDR2 is SNEGSKA (reference sequence). This CDR3 contains 11 residues. V lost 6 bases and J lost 3, with 9 bases in between. CDR3 in DNA: TGCAGTGCCACGGACGGCTACGAGCAGTACTTC. Encoded protein: CSATDGYEQYF.

This clonotype was seen at least ten times. This chain connects TRBV28 to TRBJ1-1; D call uncertain. Germline CDR1 MDHEN, CDR2 SYDVKM. There are 13 residues in the CDR3. The V end lost 7 bases, the J end lost 0 bases, and 9 bases lay between the germline ends. The CDR3 DNA reads TGTGCCAGCACGGGGTGGGTGAACACTGAAGCTTTCTTT. This sequence encodes CASTGWVNTEAFF.

This clonotype was seen many times. The genes are TRBV27 and TRBJ2-7; the match to TRBD1 covers 8 bases. This CDR3 contains 14 residues. Germline values: CDR1 MNHEY, CDR2 SMNVEV (reference sequence). After removal of 3 bases from V and 2 bases from J, the junction contained 3 bases not matched to a gene. CDR3 residues: CASSFLQGAYEQYF. As DNA, the CDR3 is TGTGCCAGCAGTTTCTTACAGGGGGCCTACGAGCAGTACTTC.

The V gene is TRBV7-2, the J gene TRBJ2-7, with D unresolved. From germline, CDR1 is SGHTA and CDR2 FQGNSA. This CDR3 region has 12 residues. The V and J ends lost 5 bases and 7 bases respectively, with 12 bases between them. The CDR3 DNA follows: TGTGCCAGCAGCCGACCGTTCGAGGAGCAGTACTTC. Its protein product is CASSRPFEEQYF.

This clonotype was picked up many times. The chain carries TRBV5-1 and TRBJ2-7; D remains ambiguous. The CDR3 extends over 13 amino acids. Germline values: CDR1 SGHRS, CDR2 YFSETQ. The V end lost 5 bases, the J end lost 2 bases, and 11 bases lay between the germline ends. The CDR3: CASRAQSTYEQYF. DNA for the CDR3: TGCGCCAGCAGGGCCCAAAGCACCTACGAGCAGTACTTC.

A few counts support this clonotype. The V and J genes are TRBV6-5 and TRBJ1-1; D is unresolved. Germline V gene sequence: CDR1 MNHEY, CDR2 SVGAGI. The CDR3 has 13 residues. With 2 bases removed from V and 2 bases from J, the gap between germline ends came to 6 bases. The CDR3: CASSYVHNTEAFF. DNA for the CDR3: TGTGCCAGCAGTTACGTACACAACACTGAAGCTTTCTTT.

This clonotype was seen ten or more times. The V gene is TRBV11-3, the J gene TRBJ1-5; TRBD1 agrees at 7 bases. Germline V gives CDR1 SGHNT, CDR2 YENEEA. Losses at the gene ends were 1 base for V and 3 bases for J; bases not matched to a gene: 18. The CDR3 runs to 20 residues. In DNA form, the CDR3 reads TGTGCCAGCAGCTTAGGACAAATGACAGGGAACCTCACCTTCAATCAGCCCCAGCATTTT. Residues: CASSLGQMTGNLTFNQPQHF.

This clonotype was observed at least ten times. V usage is TRBV2 and J usage is TRBJ2-7; 8 bases agree with TRBD1. Germline V gives CDR1 SNHLY, CDR2 FYNNEI. The CDR3 sequence is 13 residues long. Germline trimming cut 2 bases from V and 10 bases from J; bases unmatched to any gene: 7. CDR3 nucleotide sequence: TGTGCCAGCAGTGAAATCCACGGACAGGGTCAGTACTTC. Translated, it gives CASSEIHGQGQYF. The full variable domain, its missing parts supplied by reference TRBV2 and TRBJ2-7, is EPEVTQTPSHQVTQMGQEVILRCVPISNHLYFYWYRQILGQKVEFLVSFYNNEISEKSEIFDDQFSVERPDGSNFTLKIRSTKLEDSAMYFCASSEIHGQGQYFGPGTRLTVT.

This clonotype came up many times. V is TRBV5-8 and J is TRBJ1-1, with 11 bases matching TRBD1. The length of the CDR3 is 16 residues. V was pared by 3 bases and J by 0 bases, with 4 bases of the junction left unmatched. CDR1 SGHTS and CDR2 YDEGEE come from the germline V gene. The CDR3 sequence: CASSSGTGGLNTEAFF. The CDR3 nucleotides read TGTGCCAGCAGCTCCGGGACAGGGGGACTGAACACTGAAGCTTTCTTT.

The V gene is TRBV5-8, the J gene TRBJ1-2, with D possibly TRBD1 on 5 matching bases. V lost 5 bases to trimming and J lost 8 bases, with 25 bases between them. The germline CDR1 and CDR2 sequences are SGHTS and YDEGEE. The CDR3 consists of 16 residues. The CDR3 loop reads CASSPPLVGRIEGYTF. Written as DNA, the CDR3 is TGTGCCAGCAGTCCTCCCCTGGTGGGGCGAATAGAGGGCTACACCTTC.

This clonotype was seen ten or more times. The gene calls are TRBV4-1 and TRBJ1-2; D possibly corresponds to TRBD1 (6 bases). This CDR3 has 14 amino acids. The V end was cut by 0 bases, the J end by 7 bases, with 12 bases between. Germline CDR1 MGHRA, CDR2 YSYEKL. CDR3 residues: CASSQDGGARGYTF. CDR3 sequence (DNA): TGCGCCAGCAGCCAAGACGGGGGGGCACGTGGCTACACCTTC.

This clonotype was seen ten or more times. The CDR3 DNA is TGCGCCAGCAGCTCTAGCCCCCAGGGTCGTTGGTCCTACGAGCAGTACTTC. Translated: CASSSSPQGRWSYEQYF. The chain uses TRBV5-1 and TRBJ2-7; D may be TRBD1 or TRBD2 (5 bases each). The germline V and J ends were trimmed by 3 bases and 1 base, with 20 bases remaining between them. The CDR3 has 17 amino acids. From germline, CDR1 is SGHRS and CDR2 YFSETQ.

The sample holds many counts of this clonotype. A read error may be the cause here, since a much bigger clone is one base away. The CDR3 end shows no conserved phenylalanine or tryptophan, and so a read error is likely. This chain's CDR3 is CSAEREAYEQYL. In nucleotides, the CDR3 is TGCAGTGCGGAGAGGGAGGCGTACGAGCAGTACCTC. V and J are TRBV20-1 and TRBJ2-7; possibly TRBD2 for D (6 bases). Germline-derived CDR1 and CDR2 are DFQATT and SNEGSKA (reference sequence). V was clipped by 6 bases and J by 4 bases, with 13 bases between them. The CDR3 is 12 residues long.

This CDR3 is CASSLGDRGLFYEQYF. In DNA, the CDR3 is TGTGCCAGCAGCTTAGGAGACAGGGGGCTTTTCTACGAGCAGTACTTC. The chain employs TRBV11-1 and TRBJ2-7, with 10 bases fitting TRBD1. The CDR3 contains 16 residues. J gave up 3 bases and V 1 base, and 6 bases lay outside the gene matches. Germline V CDR1 and CDR2: SGHAT, FQDESV (reference sequence).

This clonotype was observed at least ten times. The chain couples TRBV18 to TRBJ1-2; D is ambiguous. Germline lookup yields CDR1 KGHSH and CDR2 LQKENI. The CDR3 spans 14 residues. The germline V and J ends were trimmed by 2 bases and 8 bases, with 15 bases remaining between them. For the CDR3, the DNA is TGTGCCAGCTCACCAAGTCGCGCCGCGTCCGGCTACACCTTC. Amino acids: CASSPSRAASGYTF.